The present T cell receptor beta chain was sequenced within a study of blood T cell repertoires in COVID-19. CDR1 and CDR2 (germline): LNHDA, SQIVND (reference sequence). Trimming took off 7 bases at V and 3 bases at J, with 12 bases between the two ends. The CDR3 is 13 residues long. Measured with immunoSEQ multiplex PCR; TCRdb has only the in-frame clones, and not every one. Of 60,000 to 90,000 clones listed, less than 90% are singletons. This sequence joins TRBV19 and TRBJ1-2; a possible D gene is TRBD1 (5 bases). Material: peripheral blood. The TCR originated in a man in his sixties with active or convalescent COVID-19. The CDR3 DNA follows: TGTGCCAGTACTCTCTCAGGGTACTATGGCTACACCTTC. Its protein is CASTLSGYYGYTF.